These 9 T cell receptor beta chains originate from one sample sequenced in a study of blood T cell repertoires in COVID-19. This table comes from immunoSEQ multiplex PCR, and its TCRdb copy is limited to in-frame clones, with some not included. The data hold about 69,000 clones, with 75% to 85% observed a single time. Sequenced: peripheral blood. These receptor sequences come from a human donor in a cohort sampled during active COVID-19.

The V gene is TRBV18, the J gene TRBJ1-3; the match to TRBD1 covers 10 bases. With 3 bases clipped from V and 1 base from J, the junction kept 3 bases outside the gene matches. The length of the CDR3 is 16 residues. Germline-derived CDR1 and CDR2 are KGHSH and LQKENI. CDR3 protein: CASSPRTGGSGNTIYF. The CDR3 coding sequence is TGTGCCAGCTCACCGCGGACAGGGGGGTCTGGAAACACCATATATTTT.

The chain uses TRBV25-1 and TRBJ2-3, with 8 nucleotides matching TRBD2. The CDR3 contains 18 residues. Germline loops: CDR1 MGHDK, CDR2 SYGVNS. The J segment lost 2 bases and the V segment lost 3 bases, leaving 13 bases of the junction unmatched. The CDR3 DNA reads as TGTGCCAGCAGTGAGCGACCCCCCACTAGCGGCTTCACAGATACGCAGTATTTT. The encoded protein is CASSERPPTSGFTDTQYF.

The chain links TRBV7-8 to TRBJ1-1; tentative D call: TRBD1 (6 bases). CDR3 length equals 15 residues. The V gene's germline CDR1 is SGHVS and CDR2 FQNEAQ. With 5 bases removed from V and 3 bases from J, the gap between germline ends came to 16 bases. The CDR3 reads CASSAGAAGDTEAFF. In nucleotides, the CDR3 is TGTGCCAGCAGCGCGGGGGCGGCTGGGGACACTGAAGCTTTCTTT.

As DNA, the CDR3 is TGTGCCTGGAGTGTGGGGGCCCTCTACGAGCAGTACTTC. This encodes CAWSVGALYEQYF. The chain recombines TRBV30 with TRBJ2-7, with D perhaps matching TRBD1 (6 bases). Germline-derived CDR1 and CDR2 are GTSNPN and SVGIG (reference sequence). The V end lost 0 bases, the J end lost 3 bases, and 9 bases lay between the germline ends. The CDR3 consists of 13 residues.

In nucleotides, the CDR3 is TGTGCCAGCAGCCCCGGACAGGTCATGAACACTGAAGCTTTCTTT. Its translation is CASSPGQVMNTEAFF. The chain joins TRBV3-1 (or the pseudogene TRBV3-2) to TRBJ1-1; 7 nucleotides agree with TRBD1. V was pared by 4 bases and J by 0 bases, with 5 bases of the junction left unmatched. The length of the CDR3 is 15 residues. The V gene's germline CDR1 is LGHDT and CDR2 YNNKEL (reference sequence).

The chain recombines TRBV9 with TRBJ2-1, with 12 nucleotides matching TRBD1. The CDR3 sequence is 16 residues long. V shed 0 bases, J shed 8 bases, and the junction held 6 bases outside the gene matches. From germline, CDR1 is SGDLS and CDR2 YYNGEE. The CDR3 region is CASSVAPGTGGHEQFF. DNA for the CDR3: TGTGCCAGCAGCGTAGCTCCCGGGACAGGGGGCCATGAGCAGTTCTTC. The full variable domain, with the rest looked up from reference TRBV9 and TRBJ2-1, is DSGVTQTPKHLITATGQRVTLRCSPRSGDLSVYWYQQSLDQGLQFLIQYYNGEERAKGNILERFSAQQFPDLHSELNLSSLELGDSALYFCASSVAPGTGGHEQFFGPGTRLTVL.

This chain connects TRBV7-9 to TRBJ2-5; no reliable D call. The CDR3 consists of 14 residues. Looked up from germline, CDR1 is SEHNR and CDR2 is FQNEAQ (reference sequence). The germline V and J ends were trimmed by 5 bases and 0 bases, with 10 bases remaining between them. CDR3 region: CASSPQRYQETQYF. The DNA for the CDR3 is TGTGCCAGCAGCCCTCAGCGATACCAAGAGACCCAGTACTTC.

The rearrangement joins TRBV7-6 to TRBJ1-3, with TRBD1 matching 11 bases. V lost 3 bases, J lost 7 bases, and 8 bases stayed unmatched. The germline CDR1 and CDR2 sequences are SGHVS and FNYEAQ. This CDR3 is 16 amino acids long. This CDR3 is CASSFGGTGGGNTIYF. The CDR3 bases are TGTGCCAGCAGCTTTGGCGGGACAGGGGGGGGGAACACCATATATTTT.

This clone was picked up a small number of times. The CDR3 DNA sequence: TGTGCCACCAGCCCCCGGAGCGGGAAAAATGAAAAACTGTTTTTT. Translated: CATSPRSGKNEKLFF. V usage is TRBV15 and J usage is TRBJ1-4; D ambiguous. The CDR3 runs to 15 residues. Germline V gene sequence: CDR1 LNHNV, CDR2 YYDKDF (reference sequence). The germline V and J ends were trimmed by 5 bases and 5 bases, with 15 bases remaining between them.